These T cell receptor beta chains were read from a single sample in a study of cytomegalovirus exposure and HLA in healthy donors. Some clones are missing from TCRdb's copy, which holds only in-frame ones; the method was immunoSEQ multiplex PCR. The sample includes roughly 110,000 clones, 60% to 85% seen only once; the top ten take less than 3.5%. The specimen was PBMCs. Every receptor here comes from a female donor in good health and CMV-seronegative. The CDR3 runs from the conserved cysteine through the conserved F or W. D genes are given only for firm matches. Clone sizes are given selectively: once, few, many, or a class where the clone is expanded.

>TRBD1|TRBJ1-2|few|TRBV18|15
CASSPTQGAGYGYTF
TGTGCCAGCTCACCGACACAGGGGGCAGGGTATGGCTACACCTTC
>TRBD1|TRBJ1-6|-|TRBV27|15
CASSTLTGGNSPLHF
TGTGCCAGCAGCACACTGACAGGGGGAAATTCACCCCTCCACTTT
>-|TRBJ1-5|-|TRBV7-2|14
CASSVRGGNQPQHF
TGTGCCAGCAGCGTCAGGGGTGGCAATCAGCCCCAGCATTTT
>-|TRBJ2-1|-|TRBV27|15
CASSLLANPQNEQFF
TGTGCCAGCAGTTTACTAGCGAACCCCCAGAATGAGCAGTTCTTC
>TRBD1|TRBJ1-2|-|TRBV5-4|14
CASSVSGGDYGYTF
TGTGCCAGCAGTGTTTCAGGGGGAGACTATGGCTACACCTTC
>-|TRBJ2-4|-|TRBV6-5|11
CASSYQNIQYF
TGTGCCAGCAGTTACCAGAACATTCAGTACTTC
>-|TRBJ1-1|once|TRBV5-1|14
CASSLDGGYTEAFF
TGCGCCAGCAGCTTGGACGGAGGGTACACTGAAGCTTTCTTT
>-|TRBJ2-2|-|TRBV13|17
CASSLVHLTELTGELFF
TGTGCCAGCAGCTTAGTTCACTTGACAGAGCTCACCGGGGAGCTGTTTTTT
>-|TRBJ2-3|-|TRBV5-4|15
CASSLDAGYSDTQYF
TGTGCCAGCAGCTTGGATGCGGGGTATTCAGATACGCAGTATTTT
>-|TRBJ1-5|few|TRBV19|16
CASSIVGRGGNQPQHF
TGTGCCAGTAGTATAGTAGGCAGGGGTGGCAATCAGCCCCAGCATTTT
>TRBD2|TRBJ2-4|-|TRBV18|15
CASSPGEGAKNIQYF
TGTGCCAGCTCACCAGGGGAGGGGGCCAAAAACATTCAGTACTTC
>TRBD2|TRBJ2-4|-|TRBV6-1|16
CASSEGRGGDKNIQYF
TGTGCCAGCAGTGAGGGGCGGGGGGGAGACAAAAACATTCAGTACTTC
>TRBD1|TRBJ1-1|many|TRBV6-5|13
CASRTGDATEAFF
TGTGCCAGCAGGACAGGGGATGCGACTGAAGCTTTCTTT
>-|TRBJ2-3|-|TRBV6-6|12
CASSETADTQYF
TGTGCCAGCAGTGAGACTGCAGATACGCAGTATTTT
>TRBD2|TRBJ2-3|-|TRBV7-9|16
CASSTGGGGGTDTQYF
TGTGCCAGCAGTACGGGGGGGGGTGGAGGCACAGATACGCAGTATTTT
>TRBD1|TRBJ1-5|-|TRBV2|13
CASKGASNQPQHF
TGTGCCAGCAAGGGGGCCAGCAATCAGCCCCAGCATTTT
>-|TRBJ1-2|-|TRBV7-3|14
CASSLTGSGHGYTF
TGTGCCAGCAGCTTAACTGGCTCAGGGCATGGCTACACCTTC
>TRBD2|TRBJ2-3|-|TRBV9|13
CASCSGGFDTQYF
TGTGCCAGCTGTAGCGGGGGATTTGATACGCAGTATTTT
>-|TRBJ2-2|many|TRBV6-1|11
CASSDGGELFF
TGTGCCAGCAGTGACGGCGGGGAGCTGTTTTTT
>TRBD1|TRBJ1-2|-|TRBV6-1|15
CASSEFVRGDYGYTF
TGTGCCAGCAGTGAATTTGTCAGGGGGGACTATGGCTACACCTTC
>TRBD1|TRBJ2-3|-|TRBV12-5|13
CASGLDRGHTQYF
TGTGCTAGTGGTTTGGACAGGGGGCATACGCAGTATTTT
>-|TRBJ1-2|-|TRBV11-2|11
CASTVFRGYTF
TGTGCCAGCACCGTTTTCCGTGGCTACACCTTC
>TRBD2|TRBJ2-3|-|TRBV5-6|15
CASSPTSGGADTQYF
TGTGCCAGCAGCCCAACTAGCGGGGGGGCAGATACGCAGTATTTT
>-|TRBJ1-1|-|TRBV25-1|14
CASKRRGLDTEAFF
TGTGCCAGCAAACGCAGGGGATTGGACACTGAAGCTTTCTTT
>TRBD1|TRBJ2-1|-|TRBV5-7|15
CASSPGGQGRNEQFF
TGTGCCAGCAGCCCAGGGGGACAGGGGAGGAATGAGCAGTTCTTC
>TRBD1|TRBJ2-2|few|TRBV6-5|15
CAARLGTVHTGELFF
TGTGCCGCGAGACTCGGGACAGTCCACACCGGGGAGCTGTTTTTT
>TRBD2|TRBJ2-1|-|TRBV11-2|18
CASSLEGFSGGGHNEQFF
TGTGCCAGCAGCTTAGAAGGGTTTAGCGGGGGGGGCCACAATGAGCAGTTCTTC
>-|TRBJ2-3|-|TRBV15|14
CATSRDTETDTQYF
TGTGCCACCAGCAGAGATACCGAGACAGATACGCAGTATTTT
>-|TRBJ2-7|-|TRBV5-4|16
CASSLGETGGRYEQYF
TGTGCCAGCAGCTTAGGGGAGACGGGGGGCAGGTACGAGCAGTACTTC
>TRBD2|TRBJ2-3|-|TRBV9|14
CASSVWGGEDTQYF
TGTGCCAGCAGCGTATGGGGGGGGGAAGATACGCAGTATTTT
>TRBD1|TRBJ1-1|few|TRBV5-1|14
CASSSGQGNAEAFF
TGCGCCAGCAGCTCGGGACAGGGGAACGCTGAAGCTTTCTTT
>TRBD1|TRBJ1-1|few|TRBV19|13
CASSRGSRTEAFF
TGTGCCAGTAGCAGGGGGAGTCGTACTGAAGCTTTCTTT
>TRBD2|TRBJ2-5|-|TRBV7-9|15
CASSFGTGLQETQYF
TGTGCCAGCAGCTTTGGAACGGGACTACAAGAGACCCAGTACTTC
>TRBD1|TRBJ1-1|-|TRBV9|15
CASSVAGQGNTEAFF
TGTGCCAGCAGCGTAGCCGGACAGGGGAACACTGAAGCTTTCTTT
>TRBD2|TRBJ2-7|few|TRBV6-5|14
CASSQRGASYEQYF
TGTGCCAGCAGCCAGCGGGGGGCCTCCTACGAGCAGTACTTC
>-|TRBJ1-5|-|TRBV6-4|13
CASSVDSNQPQHF
TGTGCCAGCAGTGTGGACAGTAATCAGCCCCAGCATTTT
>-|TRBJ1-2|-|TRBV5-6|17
CASSRRGRVIPNYGYTF
TGTGCCAGCAGCCGGAGGGGCAGGGTTATCCCTAACTATGGCTACACCTTC
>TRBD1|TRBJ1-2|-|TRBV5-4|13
CSSGQGSNYGYTF
TGTTCCTCGGGACAGGGATCTAACTATGGCTACACCTTC
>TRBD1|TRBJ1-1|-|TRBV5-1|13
CASSLQGQAEAFF
TGCGCCAGCAGCTTGCAGGGACAGGCAGAAGCTTTCTTT
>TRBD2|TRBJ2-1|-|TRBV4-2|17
CASSVSGSGGAHNEQFF
TGTGCCAGCAGCGTCTCGGGTAGCGGGGGGGCCCATAATGAGCAGTTCTTC
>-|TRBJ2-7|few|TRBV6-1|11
CASRIGAEQYF
TGTGCCAGCAGGATAGGGGCGGAGCAGTACTTC
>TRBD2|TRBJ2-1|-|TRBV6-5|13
CASSVSGGHEQFF
TGTGCCAGCTCGGTTAGCGGGGGTCATGAGCAGTTCTTC
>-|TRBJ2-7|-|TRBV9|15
CASSVDPGETYEQYF
TGTGCCAGCAGCGTAGACCCGGGGGAGACATACGAGCAGTACTTC
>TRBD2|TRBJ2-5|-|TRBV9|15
CASSPASGEQETQYF
TGTGCCAGCAGCCCGGCTAGCGGGGAACAAGAGACCCAGTACTTC
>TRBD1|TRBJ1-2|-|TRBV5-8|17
CASSSEVGTGQVNGYTF
TGTGCCAGCAGCTCTGAGGTGGGAACGGGACAGGTGAATGGCTACACCTTC
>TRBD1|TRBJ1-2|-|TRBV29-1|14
CSVGPQGTDYGYTF
TGCAGCGTTGGGCCACAGGGGACCGACTATGGCTACACCTTC
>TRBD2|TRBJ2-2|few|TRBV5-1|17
CASSQAKTGGNTGELFF
TGCGCCAGCAGCCAGGCGAAAACGGGGGGGAACACCGGGGAGCTGTTTTTT
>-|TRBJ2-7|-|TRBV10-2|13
CASTLASNTEQYF
TGCGCCAGCACCCTAGCCTCGAACACCGAGCAGTACTTC
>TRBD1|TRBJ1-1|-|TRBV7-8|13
CASSYRGNTEAFF
TGTGCCAGCAGCTACAGGGGAAACACTGAAGCTTTCTTT
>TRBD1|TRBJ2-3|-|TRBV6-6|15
CASTLTGGRTDTQYF
TGTGCCAGCACCTTGACAGGGGGCAGGACAGATACGCAGTATTTT
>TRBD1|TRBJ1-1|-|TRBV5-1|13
CASSLGQGYPAFF
TGCGCCAGCAGCTTGGGACAGGGTTACCCAGCTTTCTTT
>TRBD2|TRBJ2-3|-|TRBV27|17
CASSLSSSGVSSDTQYF
TGTGCCAGCAGTTTATCGAGCAGCGGGGTGTCGTCAGATACGCAGTATTTT
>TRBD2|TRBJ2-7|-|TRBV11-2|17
CASRLLPGTSGGYEQYF
TGTGCCAGCAGACTCCTTCCCGGGACTAGCGGGGGCTACGAGCAGTACTTC